One sample yielded the 16 T cell receptor beta chains listed below, sequenced in a study of T-cell reconstitution after alpha-beta-depleted transplantation in children. It was with unique molecular identifiers that the TCRbeta library was prepared. TCRdb used MiXCR to reprocess the PCR reads, holding one entry per CDR3 protein. This sample has approximately 590,000 distinct CDR3 sequences, with roughly a tenth found just once. Sequenced here: PBMCs from the stem cell graft donor, sampled from the stem cell graft. Receptors were obtained from a human donor who donated a stem cell graft to a child with acute myeloid leukemia.

This clonotype was seen ten or more times. V gene TRBV6-5 combines with J gene TRBJ2-1, with 8 bases identical to TRBD1. This CDR3 has 16 amino acids. V gave up 0 bases and J gave up 8 bases; unmatched junction bases: 9. The V gene's germline CDR1 is MNHEY and CDR2 SVGAGI. CDR3 coding DNA: TGTGCCAGCAGTTACTCGAGCTTCCCAGGGGGCCATGAGCAGTTCTTC. It translates to CASSYSSFPGGHEQFF.

This clonotype occurred many times. This sequence joins TRBV20-1 and TRBJ2-1; D may match TRBD1 or TRBD2 (5 bases each). The CDR3 spans 12 residues. Germline values: CDR1 DFQATT, CDR2 SNEGSKA (reference sequence). The V end lost 6 bases, the J end lost 7 bases, and 13 bases lay between the germline ends. In DNA, the CDR3 is TGCAGTGCCGGGACCTACGGGAATGAGCAGTTCTTC. This gives the protein CSAGTYGNEQFF.

This clonotype was found a few times. The gene calls are TRBV11-2 and TRBJ1-2; D not resolved. This CDR3 has 12 residues. Trimming removed 1 base from V and 2 bases from J, with 2 bases in between. Germline lookup yields CDR1 SGHAT and CDR2 FQNNGV. Written as DNA, the CDR3 is TGTGCCAGCAGCTTAGTCAACTATGGCTACACCTTC. It translates to CASSLVNYGYTF.

The chain is built from TRBV20-1 and TRBJ2-7; possible D gene TRBD1, 8 bases. V lost 5 bases and J lost 0, with 17 bases in between. In germline, CDR1 is DFQATT, CDR2 SNEGSKA (reference sequence). The CDR3 has 15 amino acids. The CDR3 nucleotides are TGCAGTGCTCTACTTACAGGGGGGGCCTCCTACGAGCAGTACTTC. It translates to CSALLTGGASYEQYF.

This clonotype turned up a few times. V gene TRBV29-1 combines with J gene TRBJ2-7; 7 positions match TRBD2. The CDR3 loop spans 14 amino acids. Trimming took 1 base from V and 2 from J; bases not matched to a gene: 5. CDR1 and CDR2 from the germline V gene are SQVTM and ANQGSEA. The CDR3 protein is CSVEGRLAPYEQYF. CDR3 in DNA: TGCAGCGTTGAAGGGAGACTAGCCCCCTACGAGCAGTACTTC.

This clonotype was recorded at least ten times. The rearrangement links TRBV12-3 or TRBV12-4 to TRBJ2-7, with D possibly TRBD2 on 6 matching bases. The CDR3 consists of 17 residues. Trimming stripped 0 bases from V and 1 base from J, with 16 bases between. CDR3 nucleotides: TGTGCCAGCAGTTTAGCGCTGAGCGGGTGGGGATCCTACGAGCAGTACTTC. It is translated as CASSLALSGWGSYEQYF.

The V gene is TRBV12-3 or TRBV12-4, the J gene TRBJ2-6; TRBD1 agrees at 9 bases. The CDR3 is 20 residues long. Unmatched junction bases numbered 10, after V lost 0 bases and J lost 1 base. CDR3 protein: CASSLASGTGRFSGANVLTF. The CDR3 region has the DNA TGTGCCAGCAGTTTAGCCTCCGGGACAGGGCGATTTTCTGGGGCCAACGTCCTGACTTTC.

In its sample, this clonotype was seen many times. V is TRBV20-1 and J is TRBJ2-2; D not resolved. The CDR3 extends over 16 amino acids. Deletions cut 3 bases from V and 0 bases from J, with 14 bases between. The germline V gene encodes CDR1 DFQATT and CDR2 SNEGSKA (reference sequence). CDR3 bases: TGCAGTGCTAGGCCTTGGCGGTCCGCGAACACCGGGGAGCTGTTTTTT. As protein: CSARPWRSANTGELFF.

The chain carries TRBV21-1 and TRBJ2-7; the table's D call, TRBD1, has no DNA check behind it. TRBV21-1 is listed as a pseudogene. This CDR3 spans 17 amino acids. In DNA, the CDR3 is TGTGCCAGCAGCAAAGCGGGGACGCTCGCTTACTCCTACGAGCAGTACTTC. Translating gives CASSKAGTLAYSYEQYF.

In its sample, this clonotype was seen a few times. The chain combines TRBV6-1 with TRBJ2-5; TRBD1 matches 11 bases. Germline V gene data show CDR1 as MNHNS and CDR2 as SASEGT. CDR3 length equals 16 residues. The V gene end was trimmed by 6 bases and the J gene end by 4 bases; junction bases not matched to a gene: 10. In nucleotides, the CDR3 is TGTGCCAGCAGCCCAACGACCGGGACAGGGGGAGAGACCCAGTACTTC. As protein: CASSPTTGTGGETQYF.

This clonotype has at least ten counts. This sequence joins TRBV27 and TRBJ2-7; 8 bases fit TRBD1. The germline V gene encodes CDR1 MNHEY and CDR2 SMNVEV (reference sequence). This CDR3 comprises 12 residues. V gave up 10 bases and J gave up 2 bases; unmatched junction bases: 4. Written as DNA, the CDR3 is TGTGCCACCGGACAGGGCACCTACGAGCAGTACTTC. This translates into CATGQGTYEQYF.

This clonotype was counted between two and nine times. This sequence joins TRBV12-3 or TRBV12-4 and TRBJ2-3; a possible D gene is TRBD2 (5 bases). The CDR3 contains 14 residues. V was trimmed by 8 bases and J by 8 bases, leaving 20 bases between them. This CDR3 is CASCRDLNPGTQYF. The CDR3 bases are TGTGCCAGCTGCCGGGATCTAAACCCTGGTACGCAGTATTTT.

This clonotype was seen at least ten times. The V call is TRBV5-1, the J call TRBJ2-7; 10 positions match TRBD1. The length of the CDR3 is 12 residues. V shed 6 bases, J shed 8 bases, and the junction held 5 bases outside the gene matches. Per germline, CDR1 SGHRS and CDR2 YFSETQ. The CDR3 loop reads CASNRDRGKQYF. CDR3 DNA sequence: TGCGCCAGCAACCGGGACAGGGGAAAGCAGTACTTC.

This clonotype was found many times. This chain uses TRBV6-5 with TRBJ2-6, with a possible D match to TRBD2 (6 bases). The germline V gene encodes CDR1 MNHEY and CDR2 SVGAGI. This CDR3 is 15 amino acids long. Trimming pared 4 bases from V and 3 bases from J, leaving 10 bases between. The CDR3 here is CASSWGVFGANVLTF. CDR3 sequence (DNA): TGTGCCAGCAGTTGGGGGGTATTTGGGGCCAACGTCCTGACTTTC.

The chain links TRBV24-1 to TRBJ2-2; the D is unclear. Germline CDR1 reads KGHDR; CDR2 reads SFDVKD. V dropped 5 bases and J dropped 2 bases, with 8 bases sitting between them. CDR3 length equals 14 residues. The CDR3 loop reads CATSVKANTGELFF. CDR3 sequence (DNA): TGTGCCACCAGTGTGAAGGCAAACACCGGGGAGCTGTTTTTT.

This clonotype was observed a handful of times. This chain connects TRBV28 to TRBJ2-7; D may match TRBD1 or TRBD2 (5 bases each). The CDR3 is made up of 16 amino acids. V was trimmed by 3 bases and J by 2 bases, leaving 17 bases between them. CDR1 is MDHEN, CDR2 SYDVKM, per germline. Here the CDR3 reads CASSLDPRDPTYEQYF. In nucleotides, the CDR3 is TGTGCCAGCAGTTTGGACCCCAGGGACCCGACCTACGAGCAGTACTTC.